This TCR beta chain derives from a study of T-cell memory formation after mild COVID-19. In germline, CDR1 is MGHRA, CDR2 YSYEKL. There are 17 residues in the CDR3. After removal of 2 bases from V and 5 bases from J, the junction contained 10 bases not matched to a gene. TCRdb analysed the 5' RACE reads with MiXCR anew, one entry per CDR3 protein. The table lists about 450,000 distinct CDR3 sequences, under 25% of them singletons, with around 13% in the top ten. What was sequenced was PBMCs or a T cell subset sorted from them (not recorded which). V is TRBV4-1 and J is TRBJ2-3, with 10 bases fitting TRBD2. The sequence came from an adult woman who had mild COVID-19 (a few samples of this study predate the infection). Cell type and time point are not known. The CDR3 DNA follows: TGCGCCAGCAGCCAATCCCCAGCGGGAGGGCCATTAGATACGCAGTATTTT. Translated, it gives CASSQSPAGGPLDTQYF.